Only one count was recorded for the clone carrying this TCR beta chain. Its antigen is still unknown. A sample-barcoded 5' primer and a J-beta primer mix were used in a second PCR of roughly 6 to 12 cycles. TCRdb reprocessed the 5' RACE reads with MiXCR, giving one entry per CDR3 protein. The table records approximately 1.5 million distinct CDR3 sequences, about 31% of them present only once. These data originate in a study of blood T cells in healthy people across ages. Study in general: Template switching captured about one barcoded beta molecule per two T cells. Study-level points and caveats: The fall in TCR beta diversity per million T cells was roughly linear with age. In long-lived donors, naive CD4+ cell counts and diversity exceeded those of aged donors. Estimates drawn from one million T cells were deemed to understate diversity.

V dropped 1 base and J dropped 0 bases, with 22 bases sitting between them. Germline CDR1 and CDR2: MNHEY and SVGAGI. The CDR3 totals 21 residues. The sample consisted of blood. The chain employs TRBV6-5 and TRBJ2-6; a possible D gene is TRBD1 (6 bases). The clonotype was recovered from a woman younger than 45 in good health. The CDR3 loop is CASSYFGTIGGTSSGANVLTF. CDR3 nucleotides: TGTGCCAGCAGTTACTTTGGGACAATTGGCGGAACCAGCTCTGGGGCCAACGTCCTGACTTTC.